The text below deals with one TCR beta chain. Its cognate antigen is unknown. CDR1 is SEHNR and CDR2 is FQNEAQ in the germline V gene (reference sequence). V was trimmed by 0 bases and J by 6 bases, leaving 21 bases between them. The CDR3 is 18 amino acids. The PCR contained 60 Vbeta and 13 Jbeta primers. Here immunoSEQ multiplex PCR was the method, and the copy in TCRdb shows in-frame clones only, minus some. The sample has more than 130,000 clones, roughly 80% seen once. These data come from a study of cytomegalovirus exposure and HLA in healthy donors. Study overall: An analysis done earlier identified about 100 million unique TCR beta sequences from approximately 170 million T cells. Study-wide points: Confirmation was obtained in vitro that a few CMV-associated chains are specific for CMV antigens. In a later analysis, the majority of CMV-associated beta chains seemingly showed HLA restriction. Roughly uniform sequencing depth across donors was assumed, possibly incorrectly.

The sequence came from a middle-aged man in good health and CMV-seropositive. Material for sequencing was PBMCs. V usage is TRBV7-9 and J usage is TRBJ2-1; weak D call: TRBD1 (5 bases). CDR3 coding DNA: TGTGCCAGCAGCTTAGCGTTGGGGCGCGTTGGACCGGGCAATGAGCAGTTCTTC. Its translation is CASSLALGRVGPGNEQFF.